A single sample is the source of the 11 T cell receptor beta chains below, sequenced in a study of T-cell reconstitution after alpha-beta-depleted transplantation in children. Using unique molecular identifiers, the investigators prepared the TCRbeta library. TCRdb recomputed calls from the PCR reads with MiXCR, one row per CDR3 protein. The sample lists around 270,000 distinct CDR3 sequences, roughly a tenth occurring once. The sample was PBMCs, taken before TCRalphabeta/CD19-depleted stem cell transplant. Every receptor here comes from a boy under three years old with acute myeloid leukemia, due to receive a stem cell transplant.

A remark on this clonotype: A much larger clone differs by one base, so this may be a read error. This chain links TRBV28 with TRBJ2-4, with D tentatively TRBD2 (5 bases). V was shortened by 3 bases and J by 0 bases, with 9 bases between the two germline ends. The V gene's germline CDR1 is MDHEN and CDR2 SYDVKM. CDR3 length: 15 residues. CDR3 sequence: CASSLVGRAKNIQYF. The DNA of the CDR3 is TGTGCCAGCAGTTTGGTAGGGAGAGCCAAAAACATTCAGTACTTC.

This clonotype was observed at least ten times. This chain connects TRBV29-1 to TRBJ1-4; D gene uncertain. The germline gives CDR1 SQVTM, CDR2 ANQGSEA. CDR3 length: 11 residues. V shed 7 bases and J shed 8 bases, with 11 bases lying between them. CDR3 residues: CSAEGGEKLFF. Written as DNA, the CDR3 is TGCAGCGCCGAGGGAGGGGAAAAACTGTTTTTT.

This clonotype occurred many times. The J gene is TRBJ2-2, the V gene TRBV7-9; 7 nucleotides line up with TRBD1. The CDR3 loop spans 14 amino acids. V lost 5 bases and J lost 9; bases outside the gene matches: 9. Germline V gene lookup returns CDR1 SEHNR and CDR2 FQNEAQ (reference sequence). DNA for the CDR3: TGTGCCAGCAGCCAATTCGGACAGGAACGGGAGCTGTTTTTT. Translated, it gives CASSQFGQERELFF.

Many counts were recorded for this clonotype. The chain carries TRBV28 and TRBJ2-5; no definite D call. The germline V gene has CDR1 MDHEN and CDR2 SYDVKM. CDR3 length: 13 amino acids. V was pared by 2 bases and J by 5 bases, with 9 bases between. CDR3 DNA sequence: TGTGCCAGCAGTTTAGGTCAGCCGGAGACCCAGTACTTC. Translated: CASSLGQPETQYF.

This clonotype was detected many times. This rearrangement joins TRBV29-1 to TRBJ2-1, with 8 bases matching TRBD2. V was clipped by 0 bases and J by 4 bases; unmatched bases: 8. This CDR3 has 16 residues. Germline-derived CDR1 and CDR2 are SQVTM and ANQGSEA. CDR3: CSVEDMAGGIYNEQFF. CDR3 DNA: TGCAGCGTTGAAGATATGGCGGGAGGAATATACAATGAGCAGTTCTTC.

This clonotype was found many times. The gene calls are TRBV5-5 and TRBJ2-4; D is unresolved. The CDR3 runs to 17 residues. CDR1 is SGHKS and CDR2 is YYEKEE in the germline V gene (reference sequence). V gave up 2 bases and J gave up 0 bases, with 15 bases separating them. The CDR3 sequence: CASSLSGASLAKNIQYF. CDR3 coding DNA: TGTGCCAGCAGCTTATCAGGCGCTTCCCTAGCCAAAAACATTCAGTACTTC.

V is TRBV12-3 or TRBV12-4 and J is TRBJ2-5; possibly TRBD1 or TRBD2 for D (5 bases each). The CDR3 sequence is 18 residues long. Trimming took off 4 bases at V and 4 bases at J, with 25 bases between the two ends. The CDR3 region has the DNA TGTGCCAGCAGTTCCTACCGGGCAGGGAGAGGGGTTGGAGAGACCCAGTACTTC. As protein: CASSSYRAGRGVGETQYF.

The sample holds many counts of this clonotype. The V and J genes are TRBV6-1 and TRBJ1-1; 7 bases line up with TRBD1. With V trimmed by 6 bases and J by 8 bases, 12 bases remained unmatched. This CDR3 is 14 amino acids long. The germline CDR1 and CDR2 sequences are MNHNS and SASEGT. The DNA for the CDR3 is TGTGCCAGCAGCCAGACAGGGCGGGTGGCGGAAGCTTTCTTT. Its protein product is CASSQTGRVAEAFF.

This clonotype has a handful of counts. The chain uses TRBV27 and TRBJ2-1, with 7 bases aligning to TRBD2. Losses at the gene ends were 3 bases for V and 8 bases for J; bases not matched to a gene: 7. Germline loops: CDR1 MNHEY, CDR2 SMNVEV (reference sequence). CDR3 length: 14 residues. The DNA for the CDR3 is TGTGCCAGCAGTTTCCGCGGGGGAGCCGATGAGCAGTTCTTC. Protein: CASSFRGGADEQFF.

This clonotype showed up many times. This sequence joins TRBV9 and TRBJ1-4, with TRBD1 matching over 12 bases. This CDR3 spans 18 amino acids. Germline V gives CDR1 SGDLS, CDR2 YYNGEE. V lost 3 bases to trimming and J lost 3 bases; unmatched junction nucleotides: 9. CDR3 in DNA: TGTGCCAGCAGCGAGGGGACAGGGGGCGAAGGAGCTAATGAAAAACTGTTTTTT. This sequence encodes CASSEGTGGEGANEKLFF.

There are many counts of this clonotype. In DNA, the CDR3 is TGTGCCAGCAGCTTAGTAGTTGCCCAAGAGACCCAGTACTTC. It yields the protein CASSLVVAQETQYF. This sequence joins TRBV7-9 and TRBJ2-5, with D hard to call. This CDR3 has 14 amino acids. Germline V gene lookup returns CDR1 SEHNR and CDR2 FQNEAQ (reference sequence). Trimming removed 1 base at V and 1 base at J, with 7 bases between.